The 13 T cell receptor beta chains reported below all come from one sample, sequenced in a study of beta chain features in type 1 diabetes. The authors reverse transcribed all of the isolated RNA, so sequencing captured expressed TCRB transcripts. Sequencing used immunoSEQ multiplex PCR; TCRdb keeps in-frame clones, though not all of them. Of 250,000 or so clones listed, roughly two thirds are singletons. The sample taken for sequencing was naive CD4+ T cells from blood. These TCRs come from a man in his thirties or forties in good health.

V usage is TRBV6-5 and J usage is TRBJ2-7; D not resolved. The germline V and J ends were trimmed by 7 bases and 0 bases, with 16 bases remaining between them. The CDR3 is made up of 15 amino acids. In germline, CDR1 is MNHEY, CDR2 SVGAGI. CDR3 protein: CASKGLGRSSYEQYF. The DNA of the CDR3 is TGTGCCAGCAAAGGTTTAGGACGTAGCTCCTACGAGCAGTACTTC.

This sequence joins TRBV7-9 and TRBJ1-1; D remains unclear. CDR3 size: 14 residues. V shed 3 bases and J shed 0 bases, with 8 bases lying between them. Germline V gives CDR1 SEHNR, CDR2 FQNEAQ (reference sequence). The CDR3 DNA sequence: TGTGCCAGCAGCTTCGGAGGGATGAACACTGAAGCTTTCTTT. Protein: CASSFGGMNTEAFF.

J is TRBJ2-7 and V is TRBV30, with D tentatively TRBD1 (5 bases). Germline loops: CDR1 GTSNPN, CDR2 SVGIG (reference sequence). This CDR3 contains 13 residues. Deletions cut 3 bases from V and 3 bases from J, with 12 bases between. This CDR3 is CAWSRQTNYEQYF. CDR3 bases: TGTGCCTGGAGCCGACAGACAAACTACGAGCAGTACTTC.

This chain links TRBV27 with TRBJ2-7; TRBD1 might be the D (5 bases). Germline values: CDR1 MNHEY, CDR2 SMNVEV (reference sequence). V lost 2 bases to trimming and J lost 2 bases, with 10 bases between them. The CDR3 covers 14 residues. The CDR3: CASSLKGLAYEQYF. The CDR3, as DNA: TGTGCCAGCAGTTTAAAGGGGTTGGCCTACGAGCAGTACTTC.

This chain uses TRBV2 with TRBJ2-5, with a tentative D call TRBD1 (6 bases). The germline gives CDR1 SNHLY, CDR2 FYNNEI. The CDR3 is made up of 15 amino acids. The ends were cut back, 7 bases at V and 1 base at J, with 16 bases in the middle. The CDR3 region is CASTQDRTFQETQYF. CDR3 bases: TGTGCCAGCACCCAGGACAGAACCTTCCAAGAGACCCAGTACTTC.

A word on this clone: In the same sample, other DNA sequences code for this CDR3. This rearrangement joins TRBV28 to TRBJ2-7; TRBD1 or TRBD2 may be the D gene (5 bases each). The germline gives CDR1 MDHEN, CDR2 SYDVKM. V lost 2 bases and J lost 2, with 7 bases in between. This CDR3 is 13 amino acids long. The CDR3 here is CASSLGGPYEQYF. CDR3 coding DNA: TGTGCCAGCAGTTTAGGGGGACCCTACGAGCAGTACTTC.

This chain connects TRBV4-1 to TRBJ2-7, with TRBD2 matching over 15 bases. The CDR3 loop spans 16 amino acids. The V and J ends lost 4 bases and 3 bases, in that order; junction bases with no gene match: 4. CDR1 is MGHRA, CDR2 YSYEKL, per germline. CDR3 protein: CASSRGTSGRIYEQYF. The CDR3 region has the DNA TGCGCCAGCAGCCGGGGGACTAGCGGGAGGATCTACGAGCAGTACTTC.

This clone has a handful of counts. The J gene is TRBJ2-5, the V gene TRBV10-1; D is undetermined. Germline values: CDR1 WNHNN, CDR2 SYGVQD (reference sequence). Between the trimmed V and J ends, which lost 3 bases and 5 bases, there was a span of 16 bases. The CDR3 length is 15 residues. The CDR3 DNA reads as TGCGCCAGCAGTGAAGGGAAAAATCTCGGCGAGACCCAGTACTTC. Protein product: CASSEGKNLGETQYF.

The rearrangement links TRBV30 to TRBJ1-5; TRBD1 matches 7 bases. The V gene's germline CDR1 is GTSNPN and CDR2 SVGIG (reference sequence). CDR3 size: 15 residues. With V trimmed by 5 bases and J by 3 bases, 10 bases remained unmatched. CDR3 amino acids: CAWGTERVDNQPQHF. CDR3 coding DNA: TGTGCCTGGGGGACAGAGAGGGTGGACAATCAGCCCCAGCATTTT.

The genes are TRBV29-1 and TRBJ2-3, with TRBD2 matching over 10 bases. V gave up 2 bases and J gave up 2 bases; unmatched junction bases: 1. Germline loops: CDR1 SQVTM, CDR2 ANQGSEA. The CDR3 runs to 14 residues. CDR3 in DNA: TGCAGCGTTGAAAGCGGGAGGGCCACAGATACGCAGTATTTT. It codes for CSVESGRATDTQYF.

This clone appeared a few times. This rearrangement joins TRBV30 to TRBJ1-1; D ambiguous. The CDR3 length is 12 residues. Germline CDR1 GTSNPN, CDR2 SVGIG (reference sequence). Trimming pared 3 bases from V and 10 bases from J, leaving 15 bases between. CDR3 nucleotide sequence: TGTGCCTGGAGAAAGGATCCCTTGACAGCTTTCTTT. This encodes CAWRKDPLTAFF.

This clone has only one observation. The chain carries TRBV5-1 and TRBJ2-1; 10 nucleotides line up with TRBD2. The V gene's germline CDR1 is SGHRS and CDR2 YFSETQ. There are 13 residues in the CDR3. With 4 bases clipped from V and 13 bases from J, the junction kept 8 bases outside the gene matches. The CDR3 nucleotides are TGCGCCAGCAGCACGTCAACTAGCGGGGACCAGTTCTTC. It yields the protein CASSTSTSGDQFF.

The DNA for the CDR3 is TGCGCCAGCAGCCCGACTAGCGCCCAGAGCTCTGGGGCCAACGTCCTGACTTTC. Its protein is CASSPTSAQSSGANVLTF. The V and J genes are TRBV4-3 and TRBJ2-6, with 8 nucleotides matching TRBD2. CDR1 and CDR2 from the germline V gene are LGHNA and YSLEER. The CDR3 has 18 residues. The V segment lost 4 bases and the J segment 0 bases; nucleotides outside the gene matches: 8.